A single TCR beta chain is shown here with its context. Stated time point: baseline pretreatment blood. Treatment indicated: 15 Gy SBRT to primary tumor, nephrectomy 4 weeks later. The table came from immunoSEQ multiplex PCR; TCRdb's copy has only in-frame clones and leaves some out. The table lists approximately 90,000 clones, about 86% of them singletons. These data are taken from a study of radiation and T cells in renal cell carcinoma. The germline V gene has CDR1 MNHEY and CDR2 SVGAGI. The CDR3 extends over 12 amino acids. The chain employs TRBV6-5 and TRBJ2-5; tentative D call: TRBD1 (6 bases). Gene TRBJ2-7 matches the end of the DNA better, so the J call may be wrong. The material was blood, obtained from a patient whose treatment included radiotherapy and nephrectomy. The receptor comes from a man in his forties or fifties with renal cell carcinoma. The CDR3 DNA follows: TGTGCCAGCAGTTACTCGACAGGCGAGCAGTACTTC. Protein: CASSYSTGEQYF.